Presented here are 27 T cell receptor beta chains from one specimen sequenced in a study of cytomegalovirus exposure and HLA in healthy donors. Primers: 60 Vbeta forward and 13 Jbeta reverse. Measured with immunoSEQ multiplex PCR; TCRdb has only the in-frame clones, and not every one. Of 150,000 to 200,000 clones in the sample, 78% were seen once. Material: PBMCs. These receptors were collected from a female donor in good health and CMV-seronegative.

This chain joins TRBV6-5 and TRBJ1-2; no firm D call. The V end lost 8 bases, the J end lost 5 bases, and 15 bases lay between the germline ends. This CDR3 has 13 amino acids. Germline V CDR1 and CDR2: MNHEY, SVGAGI. The CDR3 region has the DNA TGTGCCAGCGGTCAAGCGGTGGGATATGGCTACACCTTC. This translates into CASGQAVGYGYTF.

This clone has just a few counts. The chain has TRBV5-1 and TRBJ2-7, with D possibly being TRBD1 (6 bases). The V gene's germline CDR1 is SGHRS and CDR2 YFSETQ. The CDR3 consists of 14 residues. V gave up 2 bases and J gave up 0 bases, with 9 bases separating them. CDR3 nucleotides: TGCGCCAGCAGCTTCCAGGGGAGCTCCTACGAGCAGTACTTC. Its protein product is CASSFQGSSYEQYF. The complete variable domain, with remaining parts taken from reference TRBV5-1 and TRBJ2-7, reads KAGVTQTPRYLIKTRGQQVTLSCSPISGHRSVSWYQQTPGQGLQFLFEYFSETQRNKGNFPGRFSGRQFSNSRSEMNVSTLELGDSALYLCASSFQGSSYEQYFGPGTRLTVT.

This clone is a singleton in its sample. This sample includes further DNA sequences coding for the same CDR3. CDR3 sequence reads: CASSFRDRGEQYF. In DNA form, the CDR3 reads TGCGCCAGCAGCTTCCGGGACAGGGGAGAGCAGTACTTC. The J gene is TRBJ2-7, the V gene TRBV5-1, with 10 bases lining up with TRBD1. This CDR3 is 13 amino acids long. From germline, CDR1 is SGHRS and CDR2 YFSETQ. V was pared by 2 bases and J by 7 bases, with 3 bases of the junction left unmatched.

The chain is built from TRBV9 and TRBJ2-1; 7 bases line up with TRBD1. CDR3 size: 14 residues. Germline V CDR1 and CDR2: SGDLS, YYNGEE. Trimming cost V 3 bases and J 7 bases; bases outside gene matches: 7. CDR3 region: CASSGAQGWNEQFF. The CDR3 DNA is TGTGCCAGCAGCGGAGCACAGGGGTGGAATGAGCAGTTCTTC. Complete variable domain (other parts from reference TRBV9 and TRBJ2-1): DSGVTQTPKHLITATGQRVTLRCSPRSGDLSVYWYQQSLDQGLQFLIQYYNGEERAKGNILERFSAQQFPDLHSELNLSSLELGDSALYFCASSGAQGWNEQFFGPGTRLTVL.

The gene calls are TRBV18 and TRBJ1-5, with D unresolved. The CDR3 totals 13 residues. The ends were cut back, 3 bases at V and 7 bases at J, with 10 bases in the middle. The germline gives CDR1 KGHSH, CDR2 LQKENI. The CDR3 is CASSPDGVQPQHF. The DNA for the CDR3 is TGTGCCAGCTCACCGGACGGGGTCCAGCCCCAGCATTTT.

This chain uses TRBV10-3 with TRBJ1-2, with 8 positions matching TRBD1. This CDR3 region has 16 residues. After removal of 0 bases from V and 3 bases from J, the junction contained 6 bases not matched to a gene. Germline loops: CDR1 ENHRY, CDR2 SYGVKD. CDR3 sequence (DNA): TGTGCCATCAGTGAGTCGAGCGGGGACAGGTACTATGGCTACACCTTC. Protein sequence: CAISESSGDRYYGYTF.

V gene TRBV6-9 combines with J gene TRBJ1-4, with 10 bases aligning to TRBD1. Trimming at V came to 4 bases and at J to 7 bases, leaving 3 bases not matched to a gene. From germline, CDR1 is MNHGY and CDR2 SVAAGI. CDR3 length: 14 amino acids. CDR3 loop: CASSLGTGVEKLFF. In nucleotides, the CDR3 is TGTGCCAGCAGTTTAGGGACAGGGGTTGAAAAACTGTTTTTT.

This sequence joins TRBV30 and TRBJ1-2; TRBD1 aligns across 7 bases. Germline-derived CDR1 and CDR2 are GTSNPN and SVGIG (reference sequence). The CDR3 contains 14 residues. Unmatched junction bases numbered 9, after V lost 4 bases and J lost 4 bases. CDR3 in amino acids: CAWTPWGQLYGYTF. In DNA, the CDR3 is TGTGCCTGGACCCCCTGGGGACAGCTCTATGGCTACACCTTC. The complete variable domain, with remaining parts taken from reference TRBV30 and TRBJ1-2, reads SQTIHQWPATLVQPVGSPLSLECTVEGTSNPNLYWYRQAAGRGLQLLFYSVGIGQISSEVPQNLSASRPQDRQFILSSKKLLLSDSGFYLCAWTPWGQLYGYTFGSGTRLTVV.

This chain links TRBV7-8 with TRBJ2-1; 8 bases are a match to TRBD2. The CDR3 sequence is 17 residues long. Losses at the gene ends were 2 bases for V and 6 bases for J; bases not matched to a gene: 12. The germline CDR1 and CDR2 sequences are SGHVS and FQNEAQ. In DNA form, the CDR3 reads TGTGCCAGCAGCTTAAGAACTAGCGGCCCCATGCTCAATGAGCAGTTCTTC. Translated, it gives CASSLRTSGPMLNEQFF.

This clone has just a few counts. V and J are TRBV4-2 and TRBJ2-2; TRBD2 aligns across 8 bases. This CDR3 has 14 residues. CDR1 is LGHNA and CDR2 is YNFKEQ in the germline V gene. Trimming cost V 8 bases and J 7 bases; bases outside gene matches: 9. CDR3 sequence reads: CASRTGRAVGELFF. CDR3 nucleotides: TGTGCCAGCCGAACCGGGAGGGCCGTCGGGGAGCTGTTTTTT.

This clone was seen only a few times. The chain combines TRBV4-3 with TRBJ2-1, with 10 bases matching TRBD2. This CDR3 contains 19 residues. The germline CDR1 and CDR2 sequences are LGHNA and YSLEER. The V gene end was trimmed by 3 bases and the J gene end by 0 bases; junction bases not matched to a gene: 11. The DNA for the CDR3 is TGCGCCAGCAGCCAGGCGGGGACTAGCGCTATATACTCCTACAATGAGCAGTTCTTC. It translates to CASSQAGTSAIYSYNEQFF.

This chain connects TRBV5-4 to TRBJ2-4, with 7 bases fitting TRBD1. The CDR3 has 15 residues. V was clipped by 1 base and J by 9 bases; unmatched bases: 10. From germline, CDR1 is SGHNT and CDR2 YYREEE (reference sequence). The CDR3 is CASSLNLPRQGIQYF. As DNA, the CDR3 is TGTGCCAGCAGCTTGAATCTTCCCAGACAGGGCATTCAGTACTTC.

V gene TRBV6-6 combines with J gene TRBJ2-1, with 10 bases that match TRBD2. V dropped 0 bases and J dropped 2; count of bases not matched to a gene: 1. Germline V gene data show CDR1 as MNHNY and CDR2 as SVGAGI (reference sequence). The CDR3 is made up of 16 amino acids. This chain's CDR3 is CASSYSGTSAYNEQFF. The DNA for the CDR3 is TGTGCCAGCAGTTACTCGGGGACTAGCGCCTACAATGAGCAGTTCTTC.

The CDR3 spells CASSHFPRTARAGNTIYF. In DNA, the CDR3 is TGCGCCAGCAGCCATTTCCCCCGTACGGCCCGGGCTGGAAACACCATATATTTT. This rearrangement joins TRBV4-1 to TRBJ1-3; D uncertain. The V and J ends lost 3 bases and 2 bases respectively, with 20 bases between them. Germline V gives CDR1 MGHRA, CDR2 YSYEKL. CDR3 length: 18 amino acids.

The V call is TRBV6-1, the J call TRBJ1-2; D is possibly TRBD1 (6 bases). This CDR3 region has 15 residues. Germline values: CDR1 MNHNS, CDR2 SASEGT. V was shortened by 2 bases and J by 4 bases, with 14 bases between the two germline ends. The DNA for the CDR3 is TGTGCCAGCAGTGAAATCGGGGGCGGGGGCTATGGCTACACCTTC. Its protein product is CASSEIGGGGYGYTF.

This chain uses TRBV11-2 with TRBJ2-7; 9 bases are shared with TRBD1. V shed 3 bases and J 5 bases; nucleotides not matched to a gene: 5. Germline V gives CDR1 SGHAT, CDR2 FQNNGV. The CDR3 runs to 14 residues. CDR3 sequence: CASSLTDRGHEQYF. As DNA, the CDR3 is TGTGCCAGCAGCTTGACGGACAGGGGTCACGAGCAGTACTTC.

The V call is TRBV5-6, the J call TRBJ1-6, with D uncertain. Per germline, CDR1 SGHDT and CDR2 YYEEEE. Trimming left V 5 bases short and J 2 bases short, with 11 bases between. The CDR3 totals 15 residues. The CDR3 bases are TGTGCCAGCAGGGCCGCGGGGACCTATAATTCACCCCTCCACTTT. This codes for CASRAAGTYNSPLHF.

V is TRBV10-3 and J is TRBJ2-5, with D perhaps matching TRBD1 (6 bases). Germline V CDR1 and CDR2: ENHRY, SYGVKD. Trimming stripped 7 bases from V and 4 bases from J, with 13 bases between. The CDR3 sequence is 13 residues long. The CDR3 spells CAINDRRPETQYF. The CDR3 nucleotides are TGTGCCATCAATGACAGGCGACCAGAGACCCAGTACTTC.

The chain joins TRBV5-4 to TRBJ2-7; 9 bases line up with TRBD1. V dropped 4 bases and J dropped 5; count of bases not matched to a gene: 7. From germline, CDR1 is SGHNT and CDR2 YYREEE (reference sequence). The CDR3 is made up of 14 amino acids. The CDR3 DNA is TGTGCCAGCAGCATGGGACAGGGTCTCAACGAGCAGTACTTC. As protein: CASSMGQGLNEQYF. Full variable domain (rest looked up from reference TRBV5-4 and TRBJ2-7): ETGVTQSPTHLIKTRGQQVTLRCSSQSGHNTVSWYQQALGQGPQFIFQYYREEENGRGNFPPRFSGLQFPNYSSELNVNALELDDSALYLCASSMGQGLNEQYFGPGTRLTVT.

The chain combines TRBV4-1 with TRBJ2-3; D remains unclear. V was clipped by 1 base and J by 0 bases, with 5 bases between them. The CDR3 is 14 amino acids. Germline V gene sequence: CDR1 MGHRA, CDR2 YSYEKL. The CDR3: CASSQGLSTDTQYF. The CDR3 bases are TGCGCCAGCAGCCAAGGTCTTAGCACAGATACGCAGTATTTT.

The CDR3: CASSGAGWSPLHF. CDR3 DNA: TGTGCCAGTAGTGGAGCAGGGTGGTCACCCCTCCACTTT. This chain connects TRBV19 to TRBJ1-6; possibly TRBD1 for D (5 bases). The CDR3 has 13 residues. CDR1 is LNHDA and CDR2 is SQIVND in the germline V gene (reference sequence). Deletions cut 5 bases from V and 10 bases from J, with 12 bases between.

The CDR3 sequence: CASSDGGAQETQYF. The CDR3 DNA sequence: TGCGCCAGCAGCGACGGGGGGGCTCAGGAGACCCAGTACTTC. The chain combines TRBV5-1 with TRBJ2-5; 8 nucleotides align to TRBD2. V lost 4 bases and J lost 5; bases outside the gene matches: 7. Germline values: CDR1 SGHRS, CDR2 YFSETQ. The CDR3 spans 14 residues.

V is TRBV2 and J is TRBJ2-5; D is unclear. The closer fit of TRBJ2-7 to the DNA end suggests the J call may be wrong. This CDR3 is 13 amino acids long. CDR1 is SNHLY and CDR2 is FYNNEI in the germline V gene. The CDR3 DNA is TGTGCCACGTACCCCGGCGGCCCCTACGAGCAGTACTTC. This gives the protein CATYPGGPYEQYF.

The J gene is TRBJ2-7, the V gene TRBV19, with 8 bases fitting TRBD1. CDR1 and CDR2 from the germline V gene are LNHDA and SQIVND (reference sequence). This CDR3 has 14 amino acids. V was clipped by 6 bases and J by 5 bases; unmatched bases: 9. The CDR3 nucleotides are TGTGCCAGTAGCAAGGACAGGGTTTTCAACGAGCAGTACTTC. Its protein product is CASSKDRVFNEQYF.

This clone was seen once. The chain recombines TRBV29-1 with TRBJ2-1, with D possibly matching TRBD2 (6 bases). Germline CDR1 reads SQVTM; CDR2 reads ANQGSEA. V was shortened by 3 bases and J by 4 bases, with 22 bases between the two germline ends. The length of the CDR3 is 17 residues. Written as DNA, the CDR3 is TGCAGCGTTGAGCGTGCAGGCGGGATCCGGATGTACAATGAGCAGTTCTTC. Residues: CSVERAGGIRMYNEQFF.

The chain employs TRBV21-1 and TRBJ2-7; the table gives TRBD2 as D, unverified against the DNA. TRBV21-1 corresponds to a pseudogene. The CDR3 sequence is 19 residues long. For the CDR3, the DNA is TGTGCCAGCAGCAAAGTCACGCCTAGCGGGGGAGGTTTCTCCTACGAGCAGTACTTC. Protein: CASSKVTPSGGGFSYEQYF.

For the CDR3, the DNA is TGTGCCAGCAGCTTGATGGGACAGGGGGCCTCAAATGAGCAGTTCTTC. The encoded protein is CASSLMGQGASNEQFF. V and J are TRBV7-9 and TRBJ2-1, with 12 bases identical to TRBD1. The CDR3 totals 16 residues. V shed 3 bases and J 7 bases; nucleotides not matched to a gene: 7. Germline assignment: CDR1 SEHNR and CDR2 FQNEAQ (reference sequence).